The 19 T cell receptor beta chains below were found in one sample sequenced in a study of monozygotic twins with inflammatory bowel disease (dated by TCRdb to about 2019). The library was produced with 5' RACE. Sequencing was performed on an Illumina HiSeq 2500. TCRdb reprocessed the reads and provides one entry for every CDR3 protein sequence; no DNA is given. This sample's table lists fewer than 550,000 distinct CDR3 sequences. The ten largest clones add up to roughly 2.3% of the sample. Sequenced: blood. The receptors were gathered from a human donor with ulcerative colitis or Crohn's disease, or a healthy co-twin of an affected twin (not recorded which).

The chain is built from TRBV10-3 and TRBJ1-6; absent DNA, TCRdb's TRBD1 call cannot be checked. Germline CDR1 is ENHRY and CDR2 is SYGVKD. The CDR3 totals 13 residues. The CDR3 sequence: CAISGTGNSPLHF.

The chain recombines TRBV28 with TRBJ2-2. The CDR3 length is 13 residues. Germline values: CDR1 MDHEN, CDR2 SYDVKM. The CDR3: CASRTINTGELFF.

The rearrangement links TRBV4-1 to TRBJ2-1; there is no DNA to check the TCRdb D call of TRBD1. Per germline, CDR1 MGHRA and CDR2 YSYEKL. The length of the CDR3 is 14 residues. The CDR3 spells CASSQAADWGGQFF.

The chain uses TRBV27 and TRBJ2-7; TCRdb's D gene call, TRBD1, goes unchecked for lack of DNA. The germline CDR1 and CDR2 sequences are MNHEY and SMNVEV (reference sequence). The CDR3 runs 13 residues. The CDR3: CASSFDRDYEQYF.

The chain links TRBV18 to TRBJ2-1; the D call of TRBD1 rests on TCRdb alone, since no DNA is present to check it. The CDR3 is 15 amino acids. Germline V gene sequence: CDR1 KGHSH, CDR2 LQKENI. The CDR3 sequence: CASSPRQGASNEQFF.

This sequence joins TRBV20-1 and TRBJ2-7; TCRdb's D gene call, TRBD1, goes unchecked for lack of DNA. The CDR3 loop spans 14 amino acids. Germline lookup yields CDR1 DFQATT and CDR2 SNEGSKA (reference sequence). CDR3 in amino acids: CSARAAGVQYEQYF.

The J gene is TRBJ2-1, the V gene TRBV20-1. Germline-derived CDR1 and CDR2 are DFQATT and SNEGSKA (reference sequence). The CDR3 consists of 11 residues. The chain's CDR3 is CSALKLDEQFF.

This chain uses TRBV20-1 with TRBJ2-5. There are 12 residues in the CDR3. The V gene's germline CDR1 is DFQATT and CDR2 SNEGSKA (reference sequence). CDR3 loop: CSASDMSETQYF.

The rearrangement uses TRBV5-6 and TRBJ2-2; TCRdb returns TRBD2, unconfirmable since there is no DNA. The CDR3 runs to 17 residues. The germline V gene has CDR1 SGHDT and CDR2 YYEEEE. This CDR3 reads CASSSLAGRIVPGELFF.

This chain links TRBV12-3 or TRBV12-4 with TRBJ2-5. This CDR3 comprises 13 residues. CDR3 protein: CASRLALQETQYF.

The V gene is TRBV7-3, the J gene TRBJ2-7; the TCRdb call, TRBD2, lacks DNA for checking. The CDR3 covers 16 residues. CDR1 and CDR2 (germline): SGHTA, FQGTGA. CDR3 amino acids: CASSLSANLVAYEQYF.

The chain recombines TRBV29-1 with TRBJ2-3; TCRdb's D call of TRBD2 is untestable without DNA. CDR1 SQVTM and CDR2 ANQGSEA come from the germline V gene. The CDR3 is 15 amino acids. CDR3 sequence: CSVALAGASTDTQYF.

The V call is TRBV18, the J call TRBJ2-1. Per the germline V gene, CDR1 is KGHSH and CDR2 is LQKENI. This CDR3 comprises 13 residues. The CDR3 is CASSNEDDNEQFF.

The V and J genes are TRBV4-1 and TRBJ2-2; TCRdb gives TRBD1 as the D gene, but with no DNA this cannot be confirmed. The CDR3 totals 16 residues. The germline CDR1 and CDR2 sequences are MGHRA and YSYEKL. The CDR3 reads CASSHLTGGLTGELFF.

This chain uses TRBV5-1 with TRBJ2-7. Germline loops: CDR1 SGHRS, CDR2 YFSETQ. The CDR3 is 13 residues long. The CDR3 here is CASSDSGSYEQYF.

This rearrangement joins TRBV7-2 to TRBJ2-2; no DNA is available, so the TRBD2 call from TCRdb remains unchecked. The CDR3 runs to 16 residues. The germline V gene has CDR1 SGHTA and CDR2 FQGNSA. The chain's CDR3 is CASSPPGLANTGELFF.

The gene calls are TRBV29-1 and TRBJ2-6. The CDR3 sequence is 14 residues long. CDR1 is SQVTM and CDR2 is ANQGSEA in the germline V gene. The CDR3 spells CSVDTSSGANVLTF.

The V and J genes are TRBV10-3 and TRBJ2-7. The length of the CDR3 is 13 residues. Germline lookup yields CDR1 ENHRY and CDR2 SYGVKD. CDR3 protein: CAISSGGAHEQYF.

J is TRBJ1-5 and V is TRBV12-3 or TRBV12-4; the TCRdb D gene call, TRBD1, has no DNA to confirm it. CDR3 size: 15 residues. The CDR3 spells CASSLPGSLNQPQHF.